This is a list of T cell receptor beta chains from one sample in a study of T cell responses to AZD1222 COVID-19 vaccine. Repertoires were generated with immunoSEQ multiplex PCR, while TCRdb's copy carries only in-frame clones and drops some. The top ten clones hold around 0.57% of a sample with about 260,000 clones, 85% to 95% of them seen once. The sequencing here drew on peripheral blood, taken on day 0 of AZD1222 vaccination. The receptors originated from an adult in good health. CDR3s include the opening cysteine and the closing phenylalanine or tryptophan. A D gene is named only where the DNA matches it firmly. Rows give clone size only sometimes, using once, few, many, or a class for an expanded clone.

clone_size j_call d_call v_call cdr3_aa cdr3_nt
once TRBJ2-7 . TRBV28 CASSSPSGTFYHEQYF TGTGCCAGCAGTTCTCCATCCGGAACCTTCTACCACGAGCAGTACTTC
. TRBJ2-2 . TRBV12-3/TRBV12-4 CASGGTGGGELFF TGTGCCAGCGGCGGGACCGGCGGCGGGGAGCTGTTTTTT
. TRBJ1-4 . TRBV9 CASSTRDWGEKLFF TGTGCCAGCAGCACGAGGGATTGGGGTGAAAAACTGTTTTTT
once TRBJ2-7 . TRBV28 CASSHDYEQYF TGTGCCAGCAGTCACGATTACGAGCAGTACTTC
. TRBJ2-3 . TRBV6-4 CASSDSGVPDTQYF TGTGCCAGCAGTGACTCGGGAGTACCAGATACGCAGTATTTT
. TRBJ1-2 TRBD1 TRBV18 CASSPDRSSGYTF TGTGCCAGCTCGCCGGACAGGAGTAGTGGCTACACCTTC
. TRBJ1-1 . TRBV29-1 CSVEDHRKAFF TGCAGCGTTGAAGATCACAGGAAAGCTTTCTTT
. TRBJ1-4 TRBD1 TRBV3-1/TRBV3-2 CASSDRGANEKLFF TGTGCCAGCAGCGACAGGGGGGCGAATGAAAAACTGTTTTTT
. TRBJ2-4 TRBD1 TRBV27 CASSAQGQGRDIQYF TGTGCCAGCAGTGCACAGGGACAGGGGAGAGACATTCAGTACTTC
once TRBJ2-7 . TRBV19 CASTTAVLSYEQYF TGTGCCAGTACCACGGCGGTCCTCTCCTACGAGCAGTACTTC
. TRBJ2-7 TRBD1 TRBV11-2 CASSWGTGDFYEQYF TGTGCCAGCAGCTGGGGGACAGGGGACTTCTACGAGCAGTACTTC
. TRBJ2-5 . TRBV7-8 CASSPWGELLETQYF TGTGCCAGCAGCCCTTGGGGGGAGCTCTTAGAGACCCAGTACTTC
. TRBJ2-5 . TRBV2 CASSEDGRGETQYF TGTGCCAGCAGTGAAGACGGTCGAGGAGAGACCCAGTACTTC
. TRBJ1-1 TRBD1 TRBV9 CASSKRQGIGTEAFF TGTGCCAGCAGCAAGAGACAGGGAATAGGCACTGAAGCTTTCTTT
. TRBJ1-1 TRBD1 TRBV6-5 CAIQGGWGTEAFF TGTGCCATACAGGGGGGGTGGGGCACTGAAGCTTTCTTT
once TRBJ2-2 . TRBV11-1 CASSLNHGQRTGELFF TGTGCCAGCAGCTTAAATCATGGCCAACGCACCGGGGAGCTGTTTTTT
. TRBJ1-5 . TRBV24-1 CATSDTGTEPQHF TGTGCCACCAGTGACACAGGGACGGAGCCCCAGCATTTT
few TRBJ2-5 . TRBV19 CASSLRTAGETQYF TGTGCCAGTAGTTTACGGACAGCGGGGGAGACCCAGTACTTC
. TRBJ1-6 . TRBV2 CASRAEGSPLHF TGTGCCAGCAGGGCCGAGGGCTCACCCCTCCACTTT
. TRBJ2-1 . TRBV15 CATSREQLNEQFF TGTGCCACCAGCAGAGAGCAGTTGAATGAGCAGTTCTTC
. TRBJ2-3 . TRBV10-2 CASSATDTQYF TGCGCCAGCAGTGCGACAGATACGCAGTATTTT
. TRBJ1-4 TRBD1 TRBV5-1 CASSLGQGREKLFF TGCGCCAGCAGCCTGGGACAGGGGCGGGAAAAACTGTTTTTT
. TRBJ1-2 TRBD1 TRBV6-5 CASSYRGQVVGYTF TGTGCCAGCAGTTACCGGGGACAGGTTGTTGGCTACACCTTC